Below, 22 T cell receptor beta chains from the same sample are listed, as sequenced in a study of tumor and adjacent non-tumor tissue in lung cancer. TCRbeta libraries were built with three rounds of nested PCR, modified from ARM-PCR. Using its own MiXCR run on the multiplex PCR reads, TCRdb lists one record per CDR3 protein. Among 100,000 to 150,000 distinct CDR3 sequences, 66% were seen once, and the ten largest hold about 13%. No cell sorting was done before RNA was extracted from the tissue. Input material: lung tumor tissue. The receptor set was obtained from a man aged 30-40 years with non-small cell lung cancer.

With regard to this clonotype: This sequence may be a read error, since a much larger clone differs from it by one base. The rearrangement uses TRBV6-2 or TRBV6-3 and TRBJ2-3; D uncertain. Per the germline V gene, CDR1 is MNHEY and CDR2 is SVGEGT. V gave up 7 bases and J gave up 5 bases, with 16 bases separating them. The CDR3 covers 14 residues. CDR3 protein: CASTLTKRGDTQYF. CDR3 bases: TGTGCCAGCACCTTGACAAAAAGAGGAGATACGCAGTATTTT.

This chain uses TRBV12-5 with TRBJ1-1, with D unresolved. V was shortened by 10 bases and J by 2 bases, with 14 bases between the two germline ends. This CDR3 spans 13 amino acids. CDR1 and CDR2 from the germline V gene are LGHNT and FRNRAP. CDR3 loop: CAIRGESNTEAFF. As DNA, the CDR3 is TGTGCTATCCGGGGAGAATCCAACACTGAAGCTTTCTTT.

A word on this clonotype: A read error may account for a junction end that differs from germline. The gene calls are TRBV12-3 or TRBV12-4 and TRBJ1-1; D gene uncertain. This CDR3 is 13 amino acids long. The CDR3 DNA reads TGTGGCAGCAGCCCGAGCCCTAACACTGAAGCTTTCTTT. It translates to CGSSPSPNTEAFF.

Points on this clonotype: As the CDR3 is not closed by the conserved phenylalanine or tryptophan, this likely results from a read error. V usage is TRBV11-1 and J usage is TRBJ1-3; D call uncertain. CDR1 and CDR2 from the germline V gene are SGHAT and FQDESV (reference sequence). The CDR3 consists of 18 residues. In nucleotides, the CDR3 is TGTGCCAGTAGCTCCCGTTCCGGTATCGGAGGATCTGGAAACACCATATATTCT. This gives the protein CASSSRSGIGGSGNTIYS.

There are a few counts of this clonotype. This may come from a read error, since a much larger clone is one base off. The CDR3 ends on some other residue instead of the conserved phenylalanine or tryptophan, so this is likely a read error. The V call is TRBV11-2, the J call TRBJ2-2, with D unresolved. CDR1 is SGHAT, CDR2 FQNNGV, per germline. The germline V and J ends were trimmed by 0 bases and 9 bases, with 8 bases remaining between them. CDR3 length equals 13 residues. As DNA, the CDR3 is TGTGCCAGCAGCTTAGATCTGCCTAGGGAGCTGTTTTCT. Its protein product is CASSLDLPRELFS.

As concerns this clonotype: Since a much larger clone is just one base distant, this may be a read error. This chain joins TRBV4-2 and TRBJ2-1; TRBD2 might be the D (6 bases). Germline V CDR1 and CDR2: LGHNA, YNFKEQ. The length of the CDR3 is 16 residues. Trimming took 0 bases from V and 4 from J, leaving 13 bases between them. The CDR3 protein is CASSQEASVGYNEQFF. In DNA, the CDR3 is TGTGCCAGCAGCCAAGAGGCTAGCGTGGGGTACAATGAGCAGTTCTTC.

Points on this clonotype: This may arise from a read error, as a much more abundant clone is one base away. The chain is built from TRBV10-2 and TRBJ2-5; D is perhaps TRBD1 or TRBD2 (7 bases each). V lost 0 bases and J 5 bases, leaving 13 bases between the germline ends. Germline CDR1 reads WSHSY; CDR2 reads SAAADI. The CDR3 has 15 amino acids. Here the CDR3 reads CASSESGRGGETQYF. In DNA form, the CDR3 reads TGCGCCAGCAGTGAGTCGGGCAGGGGGGGCGAGACCCAGTACTTC.

Notes on this clonotype: This clone may be a read error of a much larger clone one base away. The chain is built from TRBV20-1 and TRBJ1-5; D call uncertain. Germline-derived CDR1 and CDR2 are DFQATT and SNEGSKA (reference sequence). This CDR3 spans 14 amino acids. CDR3 DNA sequence: TGCAGTGCGCGAGGGCGGTATAGCAATCAGTCCCAGCATTTT. Translation: CSARGRYSNQSQHF.

On this clonotype: This may arise from a read error, as a much more abundant clone is one base away. The chain carries TRBV12-3 or TRBV12-4 and TRBJ2-5; D ambiguous. The CDR3 is made up of 11 amino acids. DNA for the CDR3: TGTGCCAACAGTTCAGGAGAGACCCAGTACTTC. This gives the protein CANSSGETQYF.

V is TRBV20-1 and J is TRBJ2-2, with D maybe TRBD1 (5 bases). Germline V gives CDR1 DFQATT, CDR2 SNEGSKA (reference sequence). This CDR3 is 15 amino acids long. CDR3 in amino acids: CTVSPSTWGPGELFF. CDR3 DNA: TGCACTGTTAGCCCCTCGACATGGGGCCCCGGGGAGCTGTTTTTT.

Concerning this clonotype: At one end the junction does not follow the germline gene, possibly because of a read error. The DNA for the CDR3 is TGTACCAGCCGGGGGGAGGGGTACTACAATGAGCAGTTCTTC. Amino acids: CTSRGEGYYNEQFF. This chain uses TRBV11-2 with TRBJ2-1; the match to TRBD2 covers 7 bases. CDR3 length equals 14 residues. Germline CDR1 is SGHAT and CDR2 is FQNNGV.

Note on this clonotype: Possible read error: a much larger clone is one base away. V is TRBV20-1 and J is TRBJ1-6; D remains unclear. Germline V CDR1 and CDR2: DFQATT, SNEGSKA (reference sequence). The CDR3 has 13 amino acids. The CDR3 is CSASRMVNTPLHF. The CDR3, as DNA: TGCAGTGCTTCCAGGATGGTTAATACACCCCTCCACTTT.

Concerning this clonotype itself: A read error may explain this, as a much larger clone is one base away. The gene calls are TRBV20-1 and TRBJ2-1; 10 bases align to TRBD1. CDR3 length: 14 residues. J gave up 5 bases and V 6 bases, and 7 bases lay outside the gene matches. Germline assignment: CDR1 DFQATT and CDR2 SNEGSKA (reference sequence). CDR3 coding DNA: TGCAGTGCCCCGGGACAGGGGAACCACAATGAGCAGTTCTTC. It specifies CSAPGQGNHNEQFF.

CDR3 loop: CATSEAEALEQYF. CDR3 DNA: TGTGCCACCAGTGAGGCCGAAGCTCTGGAGCAGTACTTC. The chain couples TRBV24-1 to TRBJ2-7, with D uncertain. Per the germline V gene, CDR1 is KGHDR and CDR2 is SFDVKD. The CDR3 consists of 13 residues. Trimming removed 4 bases from V and 7 bases from J, with 13 bases in between.

Comment on this clonotype: A much larger clone lies one base from this, so it may be a read error. The chain recombines TRBV6-2 or TRBV6-3 with TRBJ2-1; D gene unclear. Germline V gene sequence: CDR1 MNHEY, CDR2 SVGEGT. There are 16 residues in the CDR3. CDR3 sequence: CASSYSVQRVSNEKFF. The CDR3 region has the DNA TGTGCCAGCAGTTACTCGGTACAGCGTGTAAGCAATGAGAAGTTCTTC.

This clonotype occurred many times. This chain joins TRBV20-1 and TRBJ1-5, with D possibly being TRBD1 (6 bases). The V end lost 4 bases, the J end lost 4 bases, and 14 bases lay between the germline ends. The CDR3 has 14 amino acids. Germline loops: CDR1 DFQATT, CDR2 SNEGSKA (reference sequence). The CDR3 loop reads CSATKGGRNQPQHF. CDR3 nucleotide sequence: TGCAGTGCTACGAAGGGGGGGAGGAATCAGCCCCAGCATTTT.

Turning to this clonotype: Because it lacks the conserved phenylalanine or tryptophan at the end, this CDR3 is likely a read error. The chain is built from TRBV11-2 and TRBJ2-3; TRBD2 matches 9 bases. The germline CDR1 and CDR2 sequences are SGHAT and FQNNGV. The CDR3 is 15 amino acids. CDR3 sequence: CACSLGLAHTDTQYL. The CDR3 DNA is TGTGCCTGCAGCCTCGGACTAGCGCACACAGATACGCAGTATCTT.

This clonotype has just a few counts. This sequence may be a read error, since a much larger clone differs from it by one base. The chain uses TRBV20-1 and TRBJ1-5; 10 bases are shared with TRBD1. CDR1 DFQATT and CDR2 SNEGSKA come from the germline V gene (reference sequence). The CDR3 sequence is 15 residues long. As DNA, the CDR3 is TGCAGTGCTAGGACAGGGGGCAGCGGCAATCAGCTCCAGCATTTT. This sequence encodes CSARTGGSGNQLQHF.

This clonotype appeared a single time. This could be a read error, since a much larger clone is one nucleotide away. The chain couples TRBV6-5 to TRBJ2-7, with D possibly called TRBD1 or TRBD2 (5 bases each). CDR3 length: 12 residues. Germline CDR1 MNHEY, CDR2 SVGAGI. The chain's CDR3 is CVSSWGRGEQYF. CDR3 nucleotides: TGTGTCAGCAGCTGGGGACGTGGCGAGCAGTACTTC.

In the case of this clonotype: The final CDR3 position lacks the conserved phenylalanine or tryptophan, pointing to a likely read error. The CDR3 is CANSDGTGYTL. The CDR3 nucleotides are TGTGCCAACAGTGATGGGACCGGCTACACCTTA. The chain combines TRBV12-3 or TRBV12-4 with TRBJ1-2; D perhaps matches TRBD1 (5 bases). There are 11 residues in the CDR3.

The chain is built from TRBV5-6 and TRBJ1-4; D gene ambiguous. Trimming shortened V by 1 base and J by 6 bases, and 13 bases separated the two germline ends. This CDR3 has 15 amino acids. CDR1 and CDR2 from the germline V gene are SGHDT and YYEEEE. CDR3: CASSLMAGQDEKLFF. The CDR3 coding sequence is TGTGCCAGCAGCTTGATGGCCGGCCAGGATGAAAAACTGTTTTTT.

This clonotype was counted at least ten times. This chain connects TRBV20-1 to TRBJ2-7; 14 nucleotides line up with TRBD2. V dropped 0 bases and J dropped 7; count of bases not matched to a gene: 5. The CDR3 is 15 amino acids. Germline V CDR1 and CDR2: DFQATT, SNEGSKA (reference sequence). The CDR3 loop is CSAREGLAGVSEQYF. Here the CDR3 DNA reads TGCAGTGCTAGAGAGGGACTAGCGGGAGTGAGTGAGCAGTACTTC.